The sequence of this T cell receptor (beta chain) was determined in a study of cytomegalovirus exposure and HLA in healthy donors. The CDR3 is made up of 16 amino acids. Germline V gene lookup returns CDR1 LNHDA and CDR2 SQIVND (reference sequence). J was trimmed by 13 bases and V by 3 bases; bases with no gene match: 15. PCR used 60 Vbeta primers and 13 Jbeta primers. Sequenced by immunoSEQ multiplex PCR; TCRdb stores in-frame clones only, minus some. The sample contains over 55,000 clones, 65% to 75% of which appear only once. Sequencing was performed on PBMCs. V and J are TRBV19 and TRBJ1-6; 7 bases align to TRBD1. The clonotype comes from a man between 35 and 55 years old in good health and CMV-seropositive. CDR3 DNA: TGTGCCAGTAGTATGGGGGCCCGACAGGGATCTTCCCCCCTCCACTTT. The encoded protein is CASSMGARQGSSPLHF.